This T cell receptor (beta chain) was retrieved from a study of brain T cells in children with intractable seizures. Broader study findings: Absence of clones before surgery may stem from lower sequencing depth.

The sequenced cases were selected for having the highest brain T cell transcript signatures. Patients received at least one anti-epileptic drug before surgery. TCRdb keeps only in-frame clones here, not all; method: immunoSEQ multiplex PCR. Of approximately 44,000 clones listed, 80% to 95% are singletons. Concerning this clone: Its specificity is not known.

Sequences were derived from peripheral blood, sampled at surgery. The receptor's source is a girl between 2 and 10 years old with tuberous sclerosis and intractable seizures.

The CDR3 loop is CASSSGGSSYNSPLHF. The CDR3 DNA is TGTGCCAGCAGCTCGGGGGGCAGCTCCTATAATTCACCCCTCCACTTT. This chain connects TRBV11-1 to TRBJ1-6, with a tentative D call TRBD1 (6 bases). This CDR3 region has 16 residues. Trimming pared 4 bases from V and 0 bases from J, leaving 10 bases between. Germline V gene data show CDR1 as SGHAT and CDR2 as FQDESV (reference sequence). The full variable domain, in which reference TRBV11-1 and TRBJ1-6 provide the parts outside the CDR3, is EAEVAQSPRYKITEKSQAVAFWCDPISGHATLYWYRQILGQGPELLVQFQDESVVDDSQLPKDRFSAERLKGVDSTLKIQPAELGDSAMYLCASSSGGSSYNSPLHFGNGTRLTVT.